The clone carrying this TCR beta chain has at least ten counts. What it binds is not known. A patient was excluded if there was uncontrolled infection, other autoimmune disease, pregnancy or lactation. Each diagnosis drew on symptoms, thyroxine, TRAb, thyroid ultrasound and orbital computed tomography findings. The data derive from a study of T cells in Graves' hyperthyroidism and ophthalmopathy. V was clipped by 1 base and J by 7 bases; unmatched bases: 4. The CDR3 has 15 residues. Germline V gene sequence: CDR1 DFQATT, CDR2 SNEGSKA (reference sequence). General study findings and limits: Also found in blood were most expanded thyroid clonotypes above 0.001. Before onset, by a median of about six months, the model predicted ophthalmopathy.

RNA transcripts gave rise to amplified TCR beta CDR3 regions. First-round RT-PCR of the TCR CDR3 relied on the HTBI primer set. TCRdb passed the multiplex PCR reads through MiXCR, listing each CDR3 protein once. The table has around 620,000 distinct CDR3 sequences, about 43% seen once; the top ten hold around 20%. The specimen was peripheral blood or thyroid tissue (not recorded which). This sequence originates from an adult woman with Graves' disease, either hyperthyroidism or ophthalmopathy (not recorded which). The chain carries TRBV20-1 and TRBJ1-4; 12 bases agree with TRBD1. The CDR3 DNA reads TGCAGTGCTAGAGGGGGGACAGGGGGCATTGAAAAACTGTTTTTT. Amino acids: CSARGGTGGIEKLFF.